These T cell receptor beta chains were read from a single sample in a study of blood T cell repertoires in COVID-19. Profiled with immunoSEQ multiplex PCR; TCRdb holds only in-frame clones, not every one. The sample has 17,000 or so clones; around 73% are singletons. Sequencing was performed on peripheral blood. The source is a man aged 60 to 69 with active or convalescent COVID-19. The CDR3 runs from the conserved cysteine through the conserved F or W. A D gene is named only where the DNA matches it firmly. Clone size is not always given. Where it is, it says once, few, many or a class for expanded clones.

clone_size	v_call	j_call	d_call	cdr3_nt	cdr3_aa
.	TRBV7-8	TRBJ2-1	TRBD2	TGTGCCAGCAGCCCTAGACTAGCAGAAGGGGAGCAGTTCTTC	CASSPRLAEGEQFF
.	TRBV29-1	TRBJ2-5	TRBD2	TGCAGCGTCGCAACTAGCGGGGGGCACCAAGAGACCCAGTACTTC	CSVATSGGHQETQYF
.	TRBV27	TRBJ1-5	.	TGTGCCAGCAGACGGGGGAATAGCAATCAGCCCCAGCATTTT	CASRRGNSNQPQHF
.	TRBV5-1	TRBJ2-6	.	TGCGCCAGCAGCTTGGCCGGGAAGCGTGGGGCCAACGTCCTGACTTTC	CASSLAGKRGANVLTF
.	TRBV5-4	TRBJ2-4	.	TGTGCCAGCAGGGCCCAGGAAACCAAAAACATTCAGTACTTC	CASRAQETKNIQYF
few	TRBV3-1/TRBV3-2	TRBJ1-2	.	TGTGCCAGCAGCCCCCAGCTGGGTTCAGACTTTTCCTTTCCGACCTTCCTTGGCTACACCTTC	CASSPQLGSDFSFPTFLGYTF
.	TRBV10-3	TRBJ2-2	TRBD1	TGTGCCATCAGTGAGTCGGACAGGGCGAACACCGGGGAGCTGTTTTTT	CAISESDRANTGELFF
.	TRBV6-5	TRBJ1-1	.	TGTGCCAGTGGGAGGTACACTGAAGCTTTCTTT	CASGRYTEAFF
few	TRBV9	TRBJ2-7	.	TGTGCCAGCAGCGTAGAGAGCGTACCGTCCTACGAGCAGTACTTC	CASSVESVPSYEQYF
.	TRBV11-3	TRBJ2-6	TRBD1	TGTGCCAGCAGCGCCCCGACAGGGGCCATGTCTGGGGCCAACGTCCTGACTTTC	CASSAPTGAMSGANVLTF
medium-sized	TRBV5-4	TRBJ1-3	.	TGTGCCAGCAGCTTGGGAGCGTACTCTGGAAACACCATATATTTT	CASSLGAYSGNTIYF
.	TRBV2	TRBJ2-7	TRBD1	TGTGCCAGCAGTGAAGTCGGCAGGGGGCTCTACGAGCAGTACTTC	CASSEVGRGLYEQYF
.	TRBV28	TRBJ1-5	TRBD1	TGTGCCAGCAGTCCGGGACAGGGGGCCAATCAGCCCCAGCATTTT	CASSPGQGANQPQHF
.	TRBV5-5	TRBJ2-7	TRBD2	TGTGCCAGCAGCTTGAAAAGCGGGGGGACCAGCCTCTCCTACGAGCAGTACTTC	CASSLKSGGTSLSYEQYF
.	TRBV29-1	TRBJ2-5	.	TGCAGCGTTGAAGGGACAAGGGCCCTAGGCCAGTACTTC	CSVEGTRALGQYF
.	TRBV6-6	TRBJ1-3	TRBD1	TGTGCCAGCATTGGGACAGGGGACTTCTCTGGAAACACCATATATTTT	CASIGTGDFSGNTIYF
.	TRBV7-2	TRBJ2-2	.	TGTGCCAGCAGCTTAGTAGTGAACACCGGGGAGCTGTTTTTT	CASSLVVNTGELFF
few	TRBV10-1	TRBJ2-7	TRBD2	TGCGCCAGTTCACTAGCGGGGGCCTACGAGCAGTACTTC	CASSLAGAYEQYF
.	TRBV2	TRBJ1-2	TRBD1	TGTGCCAGCAGTGTACAGGGGAATGGCTACACCTTC	CASSVQGNGYTF
once	TRBV6-5	TRBJ1-2	TRBD1	TGTGCCAGCAGGATGTCTGGAGGGGGCGAGGATGGCTACACCTTC	CASRMSGGGEDGYTF
.	TRBV10-3	TRBJ2-4	TRBD2	TGTGCCATCAGTGAGCCAACTAGCGGGGGGGCCGGGGCCAAAAACATTCAGTACTTC	CAISEPTSGGAGAKNIQYF
once	TRBV11-3	TRBJ2-7	.	TGTGCCAGCAGCTCCCTGGGGCTTTCCGACGAGCAGTACTTC	CASSSLGLSDEQYF
once	TRBV5-1	TRBJ2-2	.	TGCGCCAGCAGCTTGGCCACAGGGAAATGGAACACCGGGGAGCTGTTTTTT	CASSLATGKWNTGELFF
.	TRBV2	TRBJ2-1	TRBD2	TGTGCCAGCAGCCTAGCGGGAGAAGGTGAGCAGTTCTTC	CASSLAGEGEQFF
.	TRBV3-1/TRBV3-2	TRBJ1-2	.	TGTGCCAGCAGCCAAACAGGTTCCTCCGGCTACACCTTC	CASSQTGSSGYTF
.	TRBV1	TRBJ2-7	.	TGCACCAGCAGCCAAGATTCAACCTACAGGGGGCTTTTCGACGAGCAGTACTTC	CTSSQDSTYRGLFDEQYF
few	TRBV30	TRBJ1-1	.	TGTGCCTGGAGGGGAGGGCACACTGAAGCTTTCTTT	CAWRGGHTEAFF
.	TRBV29-1	TRBJ2-3	.	TGCAGCGTTGAAGAAGGGGTGTGGGATGGAGATACGCAGTATTTT	CSVEEGVWDGDTQYF
.	TRBV5-4	TRBJ2-2	.	TGTGCCAGCAGCTTCCAGGGGACCGGGGAGCTGTTTTTT	CASSFQGTGELFF
.	TRBV2	TRBJ2-3	TRBD2	TGTGCCAGCAGCGGACTAGCGGGGACCTGGGATACGCAGTATTTT	CASSGLAGTWDTQYF
.	TRBV5-1	TRBJ1-1	.	TGCGCCAGCAGCTTGGTCGCGGGAGTAGAGACTGAAGCTTTCTTT	CASSLVAGVETEAFF
.	TRBV11-2	TRBJ2-2	.	TGTGCCAGCAGCTTAGTTCAGGGGTTCACCGGGGAGCTGTTTTTT	CASSLVQGFTGELFF
.	TRBV9	TRBJ2-3	.	TGTGCCAGCAGCGCGACACCTAGCACAGATACGCAGTATTTT	CASSATPSTDTQYF
.	TRBV3-1/TRBV3-2	TRBJ1-2	.	TGTGCCAGCAGCCAAGATGCAGGGCAGAACTATGGCTACACCTTC	CASSQDAGQNYGYTF
.	TRBV14	TRBJ2-7	.	TGTGCCAGCAGCCAAGATGTATACTACGAGCAGTACTTC	CASSQDVYYEQYF
.	TRBV6-1	TRBJ1-3	.	TGTGCCAGCAGTGAAGATAGTTGGGCCTCATCTGGAAACACCATATATTTT	CASSEDSWASSGNTIYF
.	TRBV6-1	TRBJ1-3	.	TGTGCCAGCAGTGAGGGAGGTGCTGGGTTATCTGGAAACACCATATATTTT	CASSEGGAGLSGNTIYF
.	TRBV5-1	TRBJ2-2	TRBD2	TGCGCCAGCAGCTCACTAGCGGGGGGGGACACCGGGGAGCTGTTTTTT	CASSSLAGGDTGELFF
.	TRBV18	TRBJ2-5	.	TGTGCCAGCTCACCAGGCACCACAGGAGAGACCCAGTACTTC	CASSPGTTGETQYF
.	TRBV24-1	TRBJ2-7	TRBD1	TGTGCCACCAGTGACCGCAGGGGGCATGACGAGCAGTACTTC	CATSDRRGHDEQYF
few	TRBV6-6	TRBJ1-3	TRBD1	TGTGCCAGCAGGAACGGACAGGGGATCTCAGGAAACACCATATATTTT	CASRNGQGISGNTIYF
few	TRBV19	TRBJ1-4	TRBD1	TGTGCCAGTAGCCGACAGGGGCGGGAGGAAAAACTGTTTTTT	CASSRQGREEKLFF
.	TRBV2	TRBJ1-2	TRBD1	TGTGCCAGCAGTGAGGGGGGACAGGAGTATGGCTACACCTTC	CASSEGGQEYGYTF
.	TRBV28	TRBJ1-5	TRBD1	TGTGCCAGCAGCTACGGGACAGGGCATCAGCCCCAGCATTTT	CASSYGTGHQPQHF
few	TRBV6-5	TRBJ2-1	.	TGTGCCAGCAGGCTAGCAGTAGAGTACAATGAGCAGTTCTTC	CASRLAVEYNEQFF
.	TRBV7-9	TRBJ2-3	.	TGTGCCAGCAGCTGGAGACAGTCTAGCACAGATACGCAGTATTTT	CASSWRQSSTDTQYF
medium-sized	TRBV14	TRBJ1-3	.	TGTGCCAGCAGCCATACAGGGTCCAGAAACACCATATATTTT	CASSHTGSRNTIYF
.	TRBV2	TRBJ2-2	.	TGTGCCAGCAGTAAACTAGCGAACACCGGGGAGCTGTTTTTT	CASSKLANTGELFF
.	TRBV19	TRBJ1-2	TRBD1	TGTGCCAGTAGTATGAGGGGGCAAGGCTACACCTTC	CASSMRGQGYTF
.	TRBV7-8	TRBJ1-1	TRBD1	TGTGCCAGCAGCTTTGGAGGGACAGCGATAACTGAAGCTTTCTTT	CASSFGGTAITEAFF
.	TRBV6-5	TRBJ2-1	TRBD1	TGTGCCAGCAGTTACTCCCGGGACAGGGATTACAATGAGCAGTTCTTC	CASSYSRDRDYNEQFF
.	TRBV24-1	TRBJ2-3	TRBD2	TGTGCCACCAGCCCGCGGGGGGGGAGCGATACGCAGTATTTT	CATSPRGGSDTQYF
few	TRBV27	TRBJ1-3	TRBD1	TGTGCCAGCAGATCAGGGGGCGCGACTGGAAACACCATATATTTT	CASRSGGATGNTIYF
.	TRBV11-2	TRBJ2-3	TRBD1	TGTGCCAGCAGCGCAACGGGACAGAGGGATTTT	CASSATGQRDF
.	TRBV28	TRBJ1-5	.	TGTGCCAGCACAGTCATCCAGGGTTATCAGCCCCAGCATTTT	CASTVIQGYQPQHF
.	TRBV5-1	TRBJ2-7	.	TGCGCCAGCAGCTCAGACAAGACAAGCGAGCAGTACTTC	CASSSDKTSEQYF